This is a list of T cell receptor beta chains from one sample in a study of identical twins. TCRdb itself ran the 5' RACE reads through MiXCR, one entry per CDR3 protein. The table has 500,000 to 550,000 distinct CDR3 sequences, less than 25% seen once; the top ten hold 0.8% to 1%. In addition, the sample was reused for a study of T cells expressing NK-cell markers.

What was sequenced was CD4+ T cells sorted from blood. These receptor sequences come from a woman aged 18-29 years in good health. CDR3s leave out the opening cysteine and the closing phenylalanine or tryptophan. The order of the fields is CDR3 protein, CDR3 length, J gene, V gene.

CDR3 protein: ASRGLAGVGNEQF
CDR3 length: 13
J gene: TRBJ2-1
V gene: TRBV12-3/TRBV12-4

CDR3 protein: ASRRLARTQETQY
CDR3 length: 13
J gene: TRBJ2-5
V gene: TRBV7-9

CDR3 protein: SAEGGWSYNEQF
CDR3 length: 12
J gene: TRBJ2-1
V gene: TRBV20-1

CDR3 protein: SVRTSGSSDTQY
CDR3 length: 12
J gene: TRBJ2-3
V gene: TRBV29-1

CDR3 protein: ASRRGAGQF
CDR3 length: 9
J gene: TRBJ2-1
V gene: TRBV12-3/TRBV12-4

CDR3 protein: SAVPRVSDTQY
CDR3 length: 11
J gene: TRBJ2-3
V gene: TRBV20-1

CDR3 protein: ASSLARATDTQY
CDR3 length: 12
J gene: TRBJ2-3
V gene: TRBV7-2

CDR3 protein: ASSRRGPQPQH
CDR3 length: 11
J gene: TRBJ1-5
V gene: TRBV12-3/TRBV12-4

CDR3 protein: ASSSDRGDYGYT
CDR3 length: 12
J gene: TRBJ1-2
V gene: TRBV7-2

CDR3 protein: SPRGAEAF
CDR3 length: 8
J gene: TRBJ1-1
V gene: TRBV20-1

CDR3 protein: ASQEGATGAGEQY
CDR3 length: 13
J gene: TRBJ2-7
V gene: TRBV6-1

CDR3 protein: SASPVGGDQETQY
CDR3 length: 13
J gene: TRBJ2-5
V gene: TRBV20-1

CDR3 protein: ASSQHRDGTYEQY
CDR3 length: 13
J gene: TRBJ2-7
V gene: TRBV5-1

CDR3 protein: ASFKGWGPEQF
CDR3 length: 11
J gene: TRBJ2-1
V gene: TRBV21-1

CDR3 protein: ASSSNPGTGGGGYT
CDR3 length: 14
J gene: TRBJ1-2
V gene: TRBV5-1

CDR3 protein: ASSSGTGTGNTIY
CDR3 length: 13
J gene: TRBJ1-3
V gene: TRBV5-1